This note documents a single T cell receptor (beta chain) sequence. Constant-segment primers served in 5'RACE that generated TCR alpha and TCR beta cDNA libraries bearing sample barcodes and UMIs. One entry per CDR3 protein, called by TCRdb with MiXCR from the 5' RACE reads. The sample contains 550,000 to 700,000 distinct CDR3 sequences, about a sixth of which appear only once. Per germline, CDR1 MNHEY and CDR2 SVGAGI. The CDR3 runs 16 residues. V was pared by 2 bases and J by 6 bases, with 10 bases of the junction left unmatched. These data are taken from a study of T-cell memory formation after mild COVID-19.

The clonotype comes from an adult woman who had mild COVID-19 (a few samples of this study predate the infection). Cell type and time point are not known. The V and J genes are TRBV6-5 and TRBJ2-7, with 10 bases fitting TRBD2. The sample was PBMCs or a T cell subset sorted from them (not recorded which). The CDR3 sequence: CASSYLAGARLGEQYF. CDR3 nucleotide sequence: TGTGCCAGCAGTTACCTAGCGGGGGCTCGCTTGGGCGAGCAGTACTTC.